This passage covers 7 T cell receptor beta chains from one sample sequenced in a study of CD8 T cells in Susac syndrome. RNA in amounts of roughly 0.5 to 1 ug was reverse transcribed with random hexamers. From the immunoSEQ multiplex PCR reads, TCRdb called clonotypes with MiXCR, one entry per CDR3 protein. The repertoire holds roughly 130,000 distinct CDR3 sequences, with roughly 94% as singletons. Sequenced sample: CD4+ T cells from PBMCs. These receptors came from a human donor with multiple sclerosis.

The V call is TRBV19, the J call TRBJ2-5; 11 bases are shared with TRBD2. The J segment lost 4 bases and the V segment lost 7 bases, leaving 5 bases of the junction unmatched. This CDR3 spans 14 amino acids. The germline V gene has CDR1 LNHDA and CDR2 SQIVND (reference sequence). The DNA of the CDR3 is TGTGCCAGTACGCCTAGCGGGGGGAGAGAGACCCAGTACTTC. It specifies CASTPSGGRETQYF. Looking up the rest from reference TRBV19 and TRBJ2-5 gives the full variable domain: DGGITQSPKYLFRKEGQNVTLSCEQNLNHDAMYWYRQDPGQGLRLIYYSQIVNDFQKGDIAEGYSVSREKKESFPLTVTSAQKNPTAFYLCASTPSGGRETQYFGPGTRLLVL.

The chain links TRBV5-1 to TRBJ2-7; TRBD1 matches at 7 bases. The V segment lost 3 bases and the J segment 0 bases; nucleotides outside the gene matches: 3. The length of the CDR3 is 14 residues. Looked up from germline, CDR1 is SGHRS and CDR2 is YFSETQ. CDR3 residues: CASSSGTASYEQYF. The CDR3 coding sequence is TGCGCCAGCAGCTCGGGGACAGCCTCCTACGAGCAGTACTTC. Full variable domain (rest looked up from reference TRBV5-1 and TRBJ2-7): KAGVTQTPRYLIKTRGQQVTLSCSPISGHRSVSWYQQTPGQGLQFLFEYFSETQRNKGNFPGRFSGRQFSNSRSEMNVSTLELGDSALYLCASSSGTASYEQYFGPGTRLTVT.

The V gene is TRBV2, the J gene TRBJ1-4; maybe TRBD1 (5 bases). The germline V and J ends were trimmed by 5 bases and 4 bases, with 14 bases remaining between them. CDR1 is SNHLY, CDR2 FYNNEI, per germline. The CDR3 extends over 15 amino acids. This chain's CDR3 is CASSLGTGGNEKLFF. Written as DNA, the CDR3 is TGTGCCAGCAGTCTTGGGACCGGCGGTAATGAAAAACTGTTTTTT.

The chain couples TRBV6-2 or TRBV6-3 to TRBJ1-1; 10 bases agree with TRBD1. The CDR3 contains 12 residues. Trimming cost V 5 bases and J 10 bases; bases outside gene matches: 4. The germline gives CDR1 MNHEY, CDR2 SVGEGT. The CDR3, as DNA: TGTGCCAGCAGTCGACAGGGGGCACGAGCTTTCTTT. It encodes CASSRQGARAFF.

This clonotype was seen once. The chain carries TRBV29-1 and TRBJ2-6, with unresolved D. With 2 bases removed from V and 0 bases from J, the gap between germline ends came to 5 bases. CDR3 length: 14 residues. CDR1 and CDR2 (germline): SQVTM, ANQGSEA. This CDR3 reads CSVELVSGANVLTF. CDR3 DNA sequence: TGCAGCGTTGAATTGGTCTCTGGGGCCAACGTCCTGACTTTC.

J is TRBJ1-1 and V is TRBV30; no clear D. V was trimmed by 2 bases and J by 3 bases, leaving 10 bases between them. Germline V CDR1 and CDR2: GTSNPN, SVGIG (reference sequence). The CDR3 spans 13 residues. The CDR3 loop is CAWSRAQYTEAFF. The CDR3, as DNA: TGTGCCTGGAGTAGGGCACAGTACACTGAAGCTTTCTTT.

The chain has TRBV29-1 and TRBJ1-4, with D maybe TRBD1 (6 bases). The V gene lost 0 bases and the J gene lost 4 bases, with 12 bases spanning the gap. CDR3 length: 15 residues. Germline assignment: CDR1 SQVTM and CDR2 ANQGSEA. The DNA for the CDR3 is TGCAGCGTTGAAGATCGGAAAGGGGGTAATGAAAAACTGTTTTTT. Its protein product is CSVEDRKGGNEKLFF.